The 7 T cell receptor beta chains reported below all come from one sample, sequenced in a study of T cells in localized non-small cell lung cancer. The method was immunoSEQ multiplex PCR; TCRdb's version includes in-frame clones alone and lacks a portion of them. The sample shows approximately 4,700 clones, 90% to 95% of them seen only once. The sample was peripheral blood, taken before any cancer treatment. These TCRs come from a woman aged 35 to 75 with stage I lung adenocarcinoma.

V gene TRBV28 combines with J gene TRBJ1-2; D is unclear. This CDR3 has 13 residues. Trimming stripped 3 bases from V and 2 bases from J, with 7 bases between. Per germline, CDR1 MDHEN and CDR2 SYDVKM. This CDR3 is CASSFQANYGYTF. As DNA, the CDR3 is TGTGCCAGCAGTTTCCAGGCGAACTATGGCTACACCTTC.

V is TRBV6-1 and J is TRBJ2-1; 9 nucleotides align to TRBD1. V lost 4 bases to trimming and J lost 1 base; unmatched junction nucleotides: 2. The CDR3 has 15 residues. CDR1 is MNHNS, CDR2 SASEGT, per germline. The CDR3 DNA reads as TGTGCCAGCAGTGTGACAGGGGGTTCCTACAATGAGCAGTTCTTC. Amino acids: CASSVTGGSYNEQFF.

The CDR3: CASSEYSRFGDTQYF. The CDR3 DNA sequence: TGTGCCAGCAGTGAATATTCTCGCTTCGGGGATACGCAGTATTTT. The gene calls are TRBV25-1 and TRBJ2-3; D uncertain. V was trimmed by 0 bases and J by 6 bases, leaving 13 bases between them. CDR1 MGHDK and CDR2 SYGVNS come from the germline V gene. The CDR3 has 15 residues.

Here the CDR3 reads CASSLVRGSGNTIYF. CDR3 DNA: TGTGCCAGCAGCTTAGTAAGGGGCTCTGGAAACACCATATATTTT. The J gene is TRBJ1-3, the V gene TRBV11-2, with D maybe TRBD1 (5 bases). There are 15 residues in the CDR3. In germline, CDR1 is SGHAT, CDR2 FQNNGV. Deletions cut 1 base from V and 0 bases from J, with 7 bases between.

This clone has only one observation. The V gene is TRBV10-1, the J gene TRBJ2-3; 11 nucleotides agree with TRBD2. The CDR3 contains 17 residues. The germline V gene encodes CDR1 WNHNN and CDR2 SYGVQD (reference sequence). Trimming at V came to 0 bases and at J to 2 bases, leaving 4 bases not matched to a gene. DNA of the CDR3: TGCGCCAGCAGTGAGTCGGTAGCGGGAGGGATCACAGATACGCAGTATTTT. It codes for CASSESVAGGITDTQYF.

The rearrangement joins TRBV5-1 to TRBJ2-7, with D perhaps given as TRBD1 or TRBD2 (6 bases each). This CDR3 has 14 amino acids. V was pared by 2 bases and J by 4 bases, with 13 bases between. Germline V gene sequence: CDR1 SGHRS, CDR2 YFSETQ. The DNA of the CDR3 is TGCGCCAGCAGCTTACAGGGAGGAGGGTACGAGCAGTACTTC. This codes for CASSLQGGGYEQYF.

The genes are TRBV29-1 and TRBJ2-1, with D perhaps matching TRBD2 (6 bases). With 3 bases removed from V and 7 bases from J, the gap between germline ends came to 19 bases. This CDR3 is 15 amino acids long. Looked up from germline, CDR1 is SQVTM and CDR2 is ANQGSEA. The CDR3, as DNA: TGCAGCGTTGATTGGCGCCTCTCCGCGGGGAATGAGCAGTTCTTC. This codes for CSVDWRLSAGNEQFF.